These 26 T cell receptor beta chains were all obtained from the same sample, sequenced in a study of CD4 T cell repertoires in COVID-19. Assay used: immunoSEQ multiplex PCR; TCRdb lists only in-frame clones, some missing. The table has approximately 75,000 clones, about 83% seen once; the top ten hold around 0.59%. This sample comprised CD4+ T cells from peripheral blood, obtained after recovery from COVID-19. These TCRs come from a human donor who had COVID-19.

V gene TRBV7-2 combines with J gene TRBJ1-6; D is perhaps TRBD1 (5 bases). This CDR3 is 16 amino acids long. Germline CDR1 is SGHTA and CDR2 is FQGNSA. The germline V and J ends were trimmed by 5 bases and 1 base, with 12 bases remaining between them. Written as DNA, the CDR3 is TGTGCCAGCAGCCCCCCGGGACCATCCTATAATTCACCCCTCCACTTT. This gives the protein CASSPPGPSYNSPLHF.

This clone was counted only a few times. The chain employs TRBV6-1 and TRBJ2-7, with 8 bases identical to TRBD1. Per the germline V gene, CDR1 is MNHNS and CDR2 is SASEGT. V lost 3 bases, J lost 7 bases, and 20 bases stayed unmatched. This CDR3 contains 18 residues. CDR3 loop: CASSEGVNRGTGWGEQYF. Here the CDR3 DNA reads TGTGCCAGCAGTGAGGGGGTTAACCGCGGGACAGGTTGGGGTGAGCAGTACTTC.

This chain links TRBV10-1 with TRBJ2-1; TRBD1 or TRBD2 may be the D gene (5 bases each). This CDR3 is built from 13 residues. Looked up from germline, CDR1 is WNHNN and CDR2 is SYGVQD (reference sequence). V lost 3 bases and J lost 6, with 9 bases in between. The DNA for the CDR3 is TGCGCCAGCAGTGACAGAGGGGCCAATGAGCAGTTCTTC. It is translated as CASSDRGANEQFF.

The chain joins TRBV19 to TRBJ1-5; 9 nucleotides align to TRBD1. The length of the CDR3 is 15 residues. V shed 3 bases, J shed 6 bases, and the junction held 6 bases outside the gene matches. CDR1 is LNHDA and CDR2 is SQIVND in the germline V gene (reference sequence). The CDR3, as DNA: TGTGCCAGTAGTATGGGGGACAGGGTCGGTCAGCCCCAGCATTTT. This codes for CASSMGDRVGQPQHF.

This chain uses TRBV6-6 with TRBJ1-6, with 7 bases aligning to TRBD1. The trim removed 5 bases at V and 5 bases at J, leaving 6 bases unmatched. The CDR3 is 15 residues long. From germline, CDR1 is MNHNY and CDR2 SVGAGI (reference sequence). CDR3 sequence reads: CASSAEGTDNSPLHF. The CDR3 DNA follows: TGTGCCAGCAGTGCAGAGGGGACAGATAATTCACCCCTCCACTTT.

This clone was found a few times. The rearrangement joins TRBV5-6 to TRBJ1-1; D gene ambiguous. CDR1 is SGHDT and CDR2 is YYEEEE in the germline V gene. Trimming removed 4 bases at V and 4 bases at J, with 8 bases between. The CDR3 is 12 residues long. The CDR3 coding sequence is TGTGCCAGCAGCACACCCTTCACTGAAGCTTTCTTT. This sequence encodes CASSTPFTEAFF. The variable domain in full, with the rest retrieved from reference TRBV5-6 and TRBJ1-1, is DAGVTQSPTHLIKTRGQQVTLRCSPKSGHDTVSWYQQALGQGPQFIFQYYEEEERQRGNFPDRFSGHQFPNYSSELNVNALLLGDSALYLCASSTPFTEAFFGQGTRLTVV.

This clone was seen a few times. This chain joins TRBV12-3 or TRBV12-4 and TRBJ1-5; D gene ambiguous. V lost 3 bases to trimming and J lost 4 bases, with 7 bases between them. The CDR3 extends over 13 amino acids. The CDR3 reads CASSFDPNQPQHF. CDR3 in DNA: TGTGCCAGCAGTTTCGATCCGAATCAGCCCCAGCATTTT.

CDR3 region: CASSPSPGTGNTGELFF. Here the CDR3 DNA reads TGTGCCAGTAGTCCCTCCCCCGGGACAGGGAACACCGGGGAGCTGTTTTTT. The chain recombines TRBV19 with TRBJ2-2; 8 bases fit TRBD1. The CDR3 contains 17 residues. The V gene end was trimmed by 5 bases and the J gene end by 1 base; junction bases not matched to a gene: 9. The germline gives CDR1 LNHDA, CDR2 SQIVND (reference sequence).

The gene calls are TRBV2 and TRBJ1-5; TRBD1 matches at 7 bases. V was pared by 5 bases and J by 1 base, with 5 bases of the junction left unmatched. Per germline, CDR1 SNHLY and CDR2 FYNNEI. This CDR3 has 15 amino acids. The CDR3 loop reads CASSRDRDSNQPQHF. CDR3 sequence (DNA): TGTGCCAGCAGTCGCGACAGGGACAGCAATCAGCCCCAGCATTTT.

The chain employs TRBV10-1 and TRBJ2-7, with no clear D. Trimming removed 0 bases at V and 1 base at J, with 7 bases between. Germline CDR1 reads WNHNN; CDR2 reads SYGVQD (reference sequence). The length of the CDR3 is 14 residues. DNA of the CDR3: TGCGCCAGCAGTGAGTCGGGTAAATCCTACGAGCAGTACTTC. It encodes CASSESGKSYEQYF.

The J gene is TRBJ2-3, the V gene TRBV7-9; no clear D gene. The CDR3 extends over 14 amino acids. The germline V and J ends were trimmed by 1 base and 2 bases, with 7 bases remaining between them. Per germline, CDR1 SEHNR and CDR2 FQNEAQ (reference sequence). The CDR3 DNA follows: TGTGCCAGCAGCTTAGTACGGCCCACAGATACGCAGTATTTT. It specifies CASSLVRPTDTQYF.

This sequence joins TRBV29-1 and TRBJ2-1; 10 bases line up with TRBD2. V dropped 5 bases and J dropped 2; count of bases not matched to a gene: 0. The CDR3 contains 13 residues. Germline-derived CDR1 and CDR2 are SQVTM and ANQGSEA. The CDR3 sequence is CSVSGRAYNEQFF. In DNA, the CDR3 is TGCAGCGTTAGCGGGAGGGCCTACAATGAGCAGTTCTTC.

The CDR3 is CASSFMAGNQPQHF. In DNA, the CDR3 is TGTGCCAGCAGTTTTATGGCAGGGAATCAGCCCCAGCATTTT. The chain recombines TRBV28 with TRBJ1-5, with D possibly matching TRBD1 (5 bases). This CDR3 is built from 14 residues. Germline CDR1 MDHEN, CDR2 SYDVKM. Trimming shortened V by 3 bases and J by 4 bases, and 10 bases separated the two germline ends.

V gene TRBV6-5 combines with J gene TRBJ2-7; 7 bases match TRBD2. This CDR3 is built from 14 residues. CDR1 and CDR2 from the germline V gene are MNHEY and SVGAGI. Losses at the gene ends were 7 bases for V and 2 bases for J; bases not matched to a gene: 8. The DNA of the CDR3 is TGTGCCAGCATTCCCGGGACTAACCCCTACGAGCAGTACTTC. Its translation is CASIPGTNPYEQYF.

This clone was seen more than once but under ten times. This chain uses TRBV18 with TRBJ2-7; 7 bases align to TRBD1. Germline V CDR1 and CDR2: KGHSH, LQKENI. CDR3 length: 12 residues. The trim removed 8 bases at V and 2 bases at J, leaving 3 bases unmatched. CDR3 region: CASRDRAYEQYF. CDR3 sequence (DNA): TGTGCCAGCCGAGACAGGGCCTACGAGCAGTACTTC.

CDR3 residues: CASSYGTGGNEQYF. CDR3 sequence (DNA): TGTGCCAGCAGCTACGGGACAGGGGGCAATGAGCAGTACTTC. The chain is built from TRBV5-4 and TRBJ2-7; 12 positions match TRBD1. The germline gives CDR1 SGHNT, CDR2 YYREEE (reference sequence). The ends lost 3 bases at V and 7 bases at J; junction bases unmatched: 5. CDR3 size: 14 residues.

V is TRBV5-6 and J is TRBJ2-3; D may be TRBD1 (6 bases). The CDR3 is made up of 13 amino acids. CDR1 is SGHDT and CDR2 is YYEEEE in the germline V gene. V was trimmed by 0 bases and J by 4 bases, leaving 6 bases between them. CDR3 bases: TGTGCCAGCAGCTTGGGGGGGCCAGATACGCAGTATTTT. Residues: CASSLGGPDTQYF.

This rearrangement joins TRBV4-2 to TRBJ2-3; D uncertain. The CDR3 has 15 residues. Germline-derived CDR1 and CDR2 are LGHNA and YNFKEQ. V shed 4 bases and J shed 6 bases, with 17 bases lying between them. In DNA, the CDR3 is TGTGCCAGCAGCCCTGACCAAGCAACCCTCGATACGCAGTATTTT. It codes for CASSPDQATLDTQYF.

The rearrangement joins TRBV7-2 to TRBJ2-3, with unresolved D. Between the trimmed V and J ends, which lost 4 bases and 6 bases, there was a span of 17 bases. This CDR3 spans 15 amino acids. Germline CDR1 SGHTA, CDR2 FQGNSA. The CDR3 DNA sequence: TGTGCCAGCAGCTCGTCCCTCCTGGTAGGGGATACGCAGTATTTT. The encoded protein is CASSSSLLVGDTQYF.

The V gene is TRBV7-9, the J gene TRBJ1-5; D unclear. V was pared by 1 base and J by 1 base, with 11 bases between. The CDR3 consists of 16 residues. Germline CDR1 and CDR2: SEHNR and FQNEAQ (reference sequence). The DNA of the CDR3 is TGTGCCAGCAGCTTAGGGAGTAGTAACAGCAATCAGCCCCAGCATTTT. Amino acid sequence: CASSLGSSNSNQPQHF.

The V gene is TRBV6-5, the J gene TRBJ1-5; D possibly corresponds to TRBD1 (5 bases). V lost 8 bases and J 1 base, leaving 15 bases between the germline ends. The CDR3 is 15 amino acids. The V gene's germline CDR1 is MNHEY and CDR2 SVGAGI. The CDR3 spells CASGGQGLSNQPQHF. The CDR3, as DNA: TGTGCCAGCGGAGGACAAGGGTTGAGCAATCAGCCCCAGCATTTT.

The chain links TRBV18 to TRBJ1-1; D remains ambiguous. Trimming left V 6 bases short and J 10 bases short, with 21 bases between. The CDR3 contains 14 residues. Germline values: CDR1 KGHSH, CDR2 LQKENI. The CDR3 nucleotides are TGTGCCAGCTCGCTCTATCTGGTACAGAACGGAGCTTTCTTT. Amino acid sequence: CASSLYLVQNGAFF. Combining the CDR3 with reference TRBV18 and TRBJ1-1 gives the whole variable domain NAGVMQNPRHLVRRRGQEARLRCSPMKGHSHVYWYRQLPEEGLKFMVYLQKENIIDESGMPKERFSAEFPKEGPSILRIQQVVRGDSAAYFCASSLYLVQNGAFFGQGTRLTVV.

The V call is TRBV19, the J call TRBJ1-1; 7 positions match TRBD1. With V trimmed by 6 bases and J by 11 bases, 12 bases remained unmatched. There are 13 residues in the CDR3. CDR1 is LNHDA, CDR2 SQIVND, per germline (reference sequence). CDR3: CASSKDRVERAFF. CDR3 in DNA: TGTGCCAGTAGCAAAGACAGGGTAGAGAGGGCTTTCTTT. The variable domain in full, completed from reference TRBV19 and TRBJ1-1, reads DGGITQSPKYLFRKEGQNVTLSCEQNLNHDAMYWYRQDPGQGLRLIYYSQIVNDFQKGDIAEGYSVSREKKESFPLTVTSAQKNPTAFYLCASSKDRVERAFFGQGTRLTVV.

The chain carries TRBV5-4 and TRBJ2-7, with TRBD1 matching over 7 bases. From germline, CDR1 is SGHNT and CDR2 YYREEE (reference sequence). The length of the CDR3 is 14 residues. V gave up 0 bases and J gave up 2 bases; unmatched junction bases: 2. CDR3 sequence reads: CASSLGQGPYEQYF. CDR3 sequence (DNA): TGTGCCAGCAGCTTGGGACAGGGTCCCTACGAGCAGTACTTC.

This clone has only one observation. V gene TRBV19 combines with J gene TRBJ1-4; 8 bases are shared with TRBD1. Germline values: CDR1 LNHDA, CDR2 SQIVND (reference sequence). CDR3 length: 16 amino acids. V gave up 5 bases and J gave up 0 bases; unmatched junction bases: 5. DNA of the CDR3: TGTGCCAGTAGTTCGGGACAGGCCGCAACTAATGAAAAACTGTTTTTT. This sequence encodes CASSSGQAATNEKLFF.

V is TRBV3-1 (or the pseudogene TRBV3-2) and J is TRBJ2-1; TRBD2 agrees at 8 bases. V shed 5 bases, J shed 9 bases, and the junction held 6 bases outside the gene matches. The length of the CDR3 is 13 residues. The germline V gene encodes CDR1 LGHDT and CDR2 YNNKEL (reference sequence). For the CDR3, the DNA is TGTGCCAGCAGCTACTCTCTAGCGGGTGAGCAGTTCTTC. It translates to CASSYSLAGEQFF.